The table lists the clone carrying this T cell receptor (beta chain) with a count of one. What it binds is unknown. The data were obtained in a study of cytomegalovirus exposure and HLA in healthy donors. Study-wide points: It was only CMV serostatus that was available as immune exposure information. Listed as cytomegalovirus-associated were 150 or so TCR beta chains.

CDR3 length: 16 residues. Unmatched junction bases numbered 10, after V lost 0 bases and J lost 6 bases. Germline-derived CDR1 and CDR2 are SGHDT and YYEEEE. A multiplex PCR was run with 60 Vbeta primers and 13 Jbeta primers. Authors' processing steps: In a later analysis, 79 million or so unique TCR beta chains included roughly 11 million shared by two or more donors. The repertoire was sequenced with immunoSEQ multiplex PCR; TCRdb's copy has only in-frame clones and lacks some. V, J and clone size derive from that table, while D and trimming were established from the DNA sequence. The table has around 130,000 clones, approximately 80% seen once; the top ten hold 1.8%.

This TCR came from a man aged 35-49 years in good health and CMV-seronegative. The chain employs TRBV5-6 and TRBJ2-5, with 8 bases matching TRBD2. The sequenced sample consisted of PBMCs. The CDR3 DNA is TGTGCCAGCAGCTTGGTCCCGGGGGGGAGTATAAAGACCCAGTACTTC. Translation: CASSLVPGGSIKTQYF.